The 4 T cell receptor beta chains presented below share a single source sample, sequenced in a study of T cells in localized non-small cell lung cancer. TCRdb's table, derived via immunoSEQ multiplex PCR, lists solely in-frame clones and lacks some. The sample includes about 43,000 clones, roughly 90% of them seen just once. The material sequenced was PBMCs, taken before any cancer treatment. The receptors derive from a woman aged 35-70 years with stage II lung adenocarcinoma.

The chain employs TRBV10-3 and TRBJ1-4, with D unclear. Germline V gene data show CDR1 as ENHRY and CDR2 as SYGVKD. The CDR3 contains 14 residues. The V gene lost 3 bases and the J gene lost 0 bases, with 5 bases spanning the gap. The CDR3 DNA reads TGTGCCATCAGTGATGCTACAACTAATGAAAAACTGTTTTTT. The encoded protein is CAISDATTNEKLFF.

This chain connects TRBV5-4 to TRBJ2-5; possibly TRBD2 for D (6 bases). The ends were cut back, 1 base at V and 3 bases at J, with 10 bases in the middle. Germline CDR1 is SGHNT and CDR2 is YYREEE (reference sequence). CDR3 size: 14 residues. CDR3 in amino acids: CASSLLWGEETQYF. In nucleotides, the CDR3 is TGTGCCAGCAGCTTGCTTTGGGGGGAAGAGACCCAGTACTTC.

This rearrangement joins TRBV19 to TRBJ2-1; 7 bases match TRBD1. The CDR3 is 13 amino acids. CDR1 and CDR2 from the germline V gene are LNHDA and SQIVND (reference sequence). V was pared by 7 bases and J by 6 bases, with 6 bases of the junction left unmatched. The CDR3 sequence: CASIGPGGNEQFF. The CDR3, as DNA: TGTGCCAGTATCGGACCAGGGGGCAATGAGCAGTTCTTC.

The chain links TRBV7-3 to TRBJ2-3; D is unresolved. This CDR3 has 14 residues. The germline V gene has CDR1 SGHTA and CDR2 FQGTGA. Trimming left V 2 bases short and J 2 bases short, with 8 bases between. The CDR3 sequence is CASSLFGPTDTQYF. The CDR3 coding sequence is TGTGCCAGCAGCTTATTCGGACCCACAGATACGCAGTATTTT.